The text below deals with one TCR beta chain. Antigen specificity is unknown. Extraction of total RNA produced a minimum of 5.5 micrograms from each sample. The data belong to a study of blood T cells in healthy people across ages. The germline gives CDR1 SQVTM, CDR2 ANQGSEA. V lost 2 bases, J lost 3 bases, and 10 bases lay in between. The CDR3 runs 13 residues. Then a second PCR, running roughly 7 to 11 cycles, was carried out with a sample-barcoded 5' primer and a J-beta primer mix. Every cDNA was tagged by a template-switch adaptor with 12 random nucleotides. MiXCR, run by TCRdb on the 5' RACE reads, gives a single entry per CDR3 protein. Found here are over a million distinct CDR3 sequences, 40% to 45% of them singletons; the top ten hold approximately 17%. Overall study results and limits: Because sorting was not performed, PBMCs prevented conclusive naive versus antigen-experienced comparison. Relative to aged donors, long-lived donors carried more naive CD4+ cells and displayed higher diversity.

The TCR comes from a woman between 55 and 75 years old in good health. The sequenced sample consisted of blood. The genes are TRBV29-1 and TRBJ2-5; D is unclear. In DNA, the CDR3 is TGCAGCGTTGAACTGGCGCTAAAAGAGACCCAGTACTTC. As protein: CSVELALKETQYF.